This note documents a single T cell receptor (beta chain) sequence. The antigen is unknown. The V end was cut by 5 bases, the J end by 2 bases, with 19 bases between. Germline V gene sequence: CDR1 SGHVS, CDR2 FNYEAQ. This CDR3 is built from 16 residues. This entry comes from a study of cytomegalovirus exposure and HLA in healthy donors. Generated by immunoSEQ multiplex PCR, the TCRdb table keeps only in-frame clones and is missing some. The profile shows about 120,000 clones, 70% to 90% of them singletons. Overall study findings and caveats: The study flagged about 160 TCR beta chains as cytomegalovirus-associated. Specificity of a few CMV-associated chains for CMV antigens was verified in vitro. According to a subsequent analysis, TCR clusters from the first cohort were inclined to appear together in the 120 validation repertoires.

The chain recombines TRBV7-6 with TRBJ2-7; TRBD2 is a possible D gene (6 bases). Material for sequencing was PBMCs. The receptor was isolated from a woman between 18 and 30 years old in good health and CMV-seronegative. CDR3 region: CASSLAGRGPPYEQYF. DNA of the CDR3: TGTGCCAGCAGCCTCGCGGGGCGGGGACCCCCCTACGAGCAGTACTTC. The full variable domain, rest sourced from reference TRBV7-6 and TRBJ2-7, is GAGVSQSPRYKVTKRGQDVALRCDPISGHVSLYWYRQALGQGPEFLTYFNYEAQQDKSGLPNDRFSAERPEGSISTLTIQRTEQRDSAMYRCASSLAGRGPPYEQYFGPGTRLTVT.